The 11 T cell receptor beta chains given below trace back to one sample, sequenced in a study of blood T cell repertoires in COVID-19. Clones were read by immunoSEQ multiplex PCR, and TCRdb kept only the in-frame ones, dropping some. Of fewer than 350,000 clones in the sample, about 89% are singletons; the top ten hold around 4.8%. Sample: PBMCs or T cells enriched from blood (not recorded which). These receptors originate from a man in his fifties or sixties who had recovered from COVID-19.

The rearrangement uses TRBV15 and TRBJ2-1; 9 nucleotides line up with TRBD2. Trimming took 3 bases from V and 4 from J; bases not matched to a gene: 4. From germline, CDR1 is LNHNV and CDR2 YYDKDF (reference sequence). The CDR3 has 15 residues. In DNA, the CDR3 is TGTGCCACCAGCAGGAGCGGGAGGATTTACAATGAGCAGTTCTTC. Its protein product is CATSRSGRIYNEQFF.

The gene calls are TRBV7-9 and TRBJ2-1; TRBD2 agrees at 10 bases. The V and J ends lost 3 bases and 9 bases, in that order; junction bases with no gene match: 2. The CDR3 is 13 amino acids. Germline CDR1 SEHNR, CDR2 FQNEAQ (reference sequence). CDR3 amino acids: CASSLGLAREQFF. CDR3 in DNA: TGTGCCAGCAGCTTGGGACTAGCGCGTGAGCAGTTCTTC.

In DNA, the CDR3 is TGTGCCAGCAGCCCCAGACAGGGGAACAATGAGCAGTTCTTC. Its translation: CASSPRQGNNEQFF. The chain couples TRBV7-2 to TRBJ2-1; 8 positions agree with TRBD1. The CDR3 totals 14 residues. Germline V gives CDR1 SGHTA, CDR2 FQGNSA. After removal of 5 bases from V and 5 bases from J, the junction contained 5 bases not matched to a gene.

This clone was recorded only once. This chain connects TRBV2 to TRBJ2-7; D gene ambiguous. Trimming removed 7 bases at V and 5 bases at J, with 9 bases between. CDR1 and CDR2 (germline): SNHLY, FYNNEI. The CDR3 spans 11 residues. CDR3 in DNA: TGTGCCAGCACCTACAGCAACGAGCAGTACTTC. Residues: CASTYSNEQYF.

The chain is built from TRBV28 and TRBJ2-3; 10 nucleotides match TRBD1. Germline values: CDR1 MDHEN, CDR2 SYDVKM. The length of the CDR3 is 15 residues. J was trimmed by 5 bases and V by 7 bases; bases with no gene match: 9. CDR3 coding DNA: TGTGCCAGCACAAAAAGGGGGACAGGGGAAGATACGCAGTATTTT. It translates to CASTKRGTGEDTQYF. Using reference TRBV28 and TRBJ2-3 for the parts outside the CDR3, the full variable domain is DVKVTQSSRYLVKRTGEKVFLECVQDMDHENMFWYRQDPGLGLRLIYFSYDVKMKEKGDIPEGYSVSREKKERFSLILESASTNQTSMYLCASTKRGTGEDTQYFGPGTRLTVL.

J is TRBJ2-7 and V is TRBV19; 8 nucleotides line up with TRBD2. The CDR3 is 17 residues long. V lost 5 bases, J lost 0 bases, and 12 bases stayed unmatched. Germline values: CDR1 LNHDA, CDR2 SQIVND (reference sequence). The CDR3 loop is CASSLHHSGTSSYEQYF. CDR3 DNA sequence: TGTGCCAGTAGTCTACACCATAGCGGGACTAGCTCCTACGAGCAGTACTTC.

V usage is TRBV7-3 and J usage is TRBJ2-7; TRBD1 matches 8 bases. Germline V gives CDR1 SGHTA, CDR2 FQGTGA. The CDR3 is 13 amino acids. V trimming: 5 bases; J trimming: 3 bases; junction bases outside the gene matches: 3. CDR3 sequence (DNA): TGTGCCAGCAGCCCCGGACAGGGCTACGAGCAGTACTTC. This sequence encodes CASSPGQGYEQYF.

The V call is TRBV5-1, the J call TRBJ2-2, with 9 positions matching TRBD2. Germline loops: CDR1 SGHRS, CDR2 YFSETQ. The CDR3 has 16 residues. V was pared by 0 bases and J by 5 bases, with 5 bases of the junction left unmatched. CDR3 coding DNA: TGCGCCAGCAGCTTGGTCGGCGGGAGGGATACCGGGGAGCTGTTTTTT. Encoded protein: CASSLVGGRDTGELFF.

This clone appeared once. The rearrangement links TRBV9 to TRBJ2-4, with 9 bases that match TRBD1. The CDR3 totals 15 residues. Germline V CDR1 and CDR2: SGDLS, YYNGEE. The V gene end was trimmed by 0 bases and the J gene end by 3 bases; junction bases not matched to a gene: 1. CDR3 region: CASSVGDRDKNIQYF. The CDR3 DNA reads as TGTGCCAGCAGCGTAGGGGACAGGGACAAAAACATTCAGTACTTC. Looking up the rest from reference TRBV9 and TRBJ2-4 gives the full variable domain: DSGVTQTPKHLITATGQRVTLRCSPRSGDLSVYWYQQSLDQGLQFLIQYYNGEERAKGNILERFSAQQFPDLHSELNLSSLELGDSALYFCASSVGDRDKNIQYFGAGTRLSVL.

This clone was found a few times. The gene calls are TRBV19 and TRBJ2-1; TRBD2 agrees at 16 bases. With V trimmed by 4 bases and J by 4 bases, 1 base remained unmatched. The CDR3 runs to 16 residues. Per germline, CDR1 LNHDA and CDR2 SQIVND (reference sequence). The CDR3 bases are TGTGCCAGTAGTAAGGGACTAGCGGGAGGGTACAATGAGCAGTTCTTC. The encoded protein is CASSKGLAGGYNEQFF.

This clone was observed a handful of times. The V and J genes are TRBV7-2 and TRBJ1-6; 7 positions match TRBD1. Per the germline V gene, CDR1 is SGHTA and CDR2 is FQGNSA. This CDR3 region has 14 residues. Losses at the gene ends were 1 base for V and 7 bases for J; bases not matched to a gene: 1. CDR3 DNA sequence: TGTGCCAGCAGCTTAGAGGGACAGAATTCACCCCTCCACTTT. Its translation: CASSLEGQNSPLHF.